This entry lists 21 T cell receptor beta chains sequenced from one sample in a study of T-cell memory formation after mild COVID-19 (TCRdb year 2021). The receptor library was made with 5' RACE. The instrument given in TCRdb is Illumina NovaSeq 6000. TCRdb cleaned the public reads at Q25 with fastp, built clones with MiXCR and kept in-frame beta chains. Every CDR3 protein is listed once, alongside the most common genes and DNA of its rows. Within this sample are roughly 600,000 distinct CDR3 sequences, with over 15% of them counted one time only. The ten top clones hold about 12% of the sample. Material for sequencing was PBMCs or a T cell subset sorted from them (not recorded which). These receptors were taken from an adult woman who had mild COVID-19 (a few samples of this study predate the infection). The sample titles of this study are shuffled in the database, so cell type and time point are left out; the donor was told from shared clones.

This clonotype was seen only a few times. The chain joins TRBV10-3 to TRBJ2-7, with 7 nucleotides matching TRBD1. J lost 2 bases, V lost 2 bases, and 3 bases had no gene match. Germline V lookup: CDR1 ENHRY, CDR2 SYGVKD. This CDR3 has 14 residues. CDR3 sequence: CAISEGQAAYEQYF. The CDR3 nucleotides read TGTGCCATCAGTGAGGGACAGGCGGCCTACGAGCAGTACTTC.

The rearrangement uses TRBV4-3 and TRBJ2-4, with 7 nucleotides matching TRBD1. V shed 1 base, J shed 9 bases, and the junction held 15 bases outside the gene matches. The CDR3 runs 17 residues. Germline lookup yields CDR1 LGHNA and CDR2 YSLEER. CDR3 DNA sequence: TGCGCCAGCAGCCAAGGGGTGAACAGGGGAACTTCTCTCATTCAGTACTTC. This translates into CASSQGVNRGTSLIQYF.

This clonotype appeared a few times. This chain links TRBV7-9 with TRBJ1-1, with no clear D. The CDR3 covers 14 residues. The V gene lost 5 bases and the J gene lost 1 base, with 11 bases spanning the gap. Germline V CDR1 and CDR2: SEHNR, FQNEAQ (reference sequence). DNA of the CDR3: TGTGCCAGCAGCCAGGCACCCTCGAACACTGAAGCTTTCTTT. Its translation is CASSQAPSNTEAFF.

A few counts support this clonotype. The chain has TRBV5-1 and TRBJ2-7; D perhaps matches TRBD2 (7 bases). Trimming shortened V by 2 bases and J by 5 bases, and 23 bases separated the two germline ends. The CDR3 has 17 amino acids. Germline CDR1 reads SGHRS; CDR2 reads YFSETQ. CDR3 sequence reads: CASSFLAGAGGTDEQYF. DNA of the CDR3: TGCGCCAGCAGCTTTTTGGCGGGGGCCGGGGGTACTGACGAGCAGTACTTC.

The rearrangement joins TRBV24-1 to TRBJ2-3; D may be TRBD2 (7 bases). The CDR3 totals 16 residues. V gave up 3 bases and J gave up 5 bases, with 17 bases separating them. From germline, CDR1 is KGHDR and CDR2 SFDVKD. As DNA, the CDR3 is TGTGCCACCAGTGATGCGTTAGGGGGGGCAGGAGATACGCAGTATTTT. Amino acid sequence: CATSDALGGAGDTQYF.

This clonotype turned up a few times. The rearrangement uses TRBV6-2 or TRBV6-3 and TRBJ1-2; tentative D call: TRBD1 (6 bases). Trimming pared 5 bases from V and 3 bases from J, leaving 16 bases between. Germline lookup yields CDR1 MNHEY and CDR2 SVGEGT. The CDR3 spans 15 residues. The CDR3 spells CASSNTGWRDYGYTF. CDR3 nucleotide sequence: TGTGCCAGCAGTAATACAGGGTGGCGCGACTATGGCTACACCTTC.

This clonotype was detected once. The rearrangement uses TRBV11-2 and TRBJ2-1, with TRBD1 as a possible D gene (5 bases). This CDR3 is built from 15 residues. Trimming took off 8 bases at V and 0 bases at J, with 14 bases between the two ends. Per germline, CDR1 SGHAT and CDR2 FQNNGV. The CDR3 nucleotides are TGTGCCAGCTGGGGCCAGTTGAGCTCCTACAATGAGCAGTTCTTC. It yields the protein CASWGQLSSYNEQFF.

This clonotype was counted only a few times. The genes are TRBV12-3 or TRBV12-4 and TRBJ2-3; D is unresolved. The CDR3 extends over 17 amino acids. CDR3: CAITSGPPAGSTDTQYF. The CDR3 bases are TGTGCAATCACTTCCGGGCCTCCCGCTGGTAGCACAGATACGCAGTATTTT.

CDR3 nucleotides: TGTGCCAGCAGCAAATTGGTCGGGGTCACTGAAGCTTTCTTT. Amino acids: CASSKLVGVTEAFF. The chain is built from TRBV21-1 and TRBJ1-1. TRBV21-1 constitutes a pseudogene. This CDR3 is 14 amino acids long.

This sequence joins TRBV5-1 and TRBJ2-1, with D possibly matching TRBD2 (7 bases). Germline lookup yields CDR1 SGHRS and CDR2 YFSETQ. V lost 4 bases and J lost 8, with 25 bases in between. The CDR3 has 17 amino acids. CDR3 DNA sequence: TGCGCCAGCAGCCCTCTACTTAGGGGGGGGGCAGGCGATGAGCAGTTCTTC. Amino acid sequence: CASSPLLRGGAGDEQFF. The variable domain in full, completed from reference TRBV5-1 and TRBJ2-1, reads KAGVTQTPRYLIKTRGQQVTLSCSPISGHRSVSWYQQTPGQGLQFLFEYFSETQRNKGNFPGRFSGRQFSNSRSEMNVSTLELGDSALYLCASSPLLRGGAGDEQFFGPGTRLTVL.

This clonotype has more than one count but fewer than ten. V and J are TRBV5-1 and TRBJ2-7; 10 nucleotides match TRBD1. With V trimmed by 1 base and J by 5 bases, 6 bases remained unmatched. The CDR3 runs to 15 residues. CDR1 SGHRS and CDR2 YFSETQ come from the germline V gene. The CDR3 sequence: CASSLIGTGANEQYF. DNA for the CDR3: TGCGCCAGCAGCTTGATAGGGACAGGGGCGAACGAGCAGTACTTC.

The chain is built from TRBV2 and TRBJ1-5; D is uncertain. V lost 6 bases to trimming and J lost 3 bases, with 9 bases between them. Germline CDR1 is SNHLY and CDR2 is FYNNEI. There are 13 residues in the CDR3. CDR3 nucleotides: TGTGCCAGCAGCCAATACGTCAATCAGCCCCAGCATTTT. Translation gives CASSQYVNQPQHF.

Concerning this clonotype itself: A read error may produce the germline difference seen at one junction end. The CDR3 coding sequence is TGTGCCAGCGGTTTTAGTTTCAGGCTAGCGGGAGTAAGCTACGAGCAGTACTTC. This encodes CASGFSFRLAGVSYEQYF. The V call is TRBV12-3 or TRBV12-4, the J call TRBJ2-7; 10 positions agree with TRBD2. The CDR3 sequence is 18 residues long.

This clonotype was recorded many times. The chain recombines TRBV12-3 or TRBV12-4 with TRBJ2-2; D gene unclear. Trimming cost V 2 bases and J 1 base, with 11 bases left between them. The CDR3 has 16 residues. The DNA of the CDR3 is TGTGCCAGCAGTTTAATTGACGCGCTGAACACCGGGGAGCTGTTTTTT. Translating it yields CASSLIDALNTGELFF.

This rearrangement joins TRBV3-1 to TRBJ1-4; no firm D call. The CDR3 loop spans 15 amino acids. Trimming removed 1 base at V and 7 bases at J, with 13 bases between. Per the germline V gene, CDR1 is LGHDT and CDR2 is YNNKEL (reference sequence). This CDR3 reads CASSQALLRSEKLFF. CDR3 DNA sequence: TGTGCCAGCAGCCAAGCTCTCCTTCGAAGTGAAAAACTGTTTTTT.

The table lists this clonotype with a few counts. The DNA of the CDR3 is TGTGCCAGCACAGACAGGTCAACTGAAGCTTTCTTT. Translating gives CASTDRSTEAFF. V usage is TRBV5-6 and J usage is TRBJ1-1, with a possible D match to TRBD1 (6 bases). The CDR3 contains 12 residues. Germline V lookup: CDR1 SGHDT, CDR2 YYEEEE. V was shortened by 6 bases and J by 5 bases, with 11 bases between the two germline ends. Combining the CDR3 with reference TRBV5-6 and TRBJ1-1 gives the whole variable domain DAGVTQSPTHLIKTRGQQVTLRCSPKSGHDTVSWYQQALGQGPQFIFQYYEEEERQRGNFPDRFSGHQFPNYSSELNVNALLLGDSALYLCASTDRSTEAFFGQGTRLTVV.

The gene calls are TRBV30 and TRBJ2-6; 10 bases are a match to TRBD1. The V gene end was trimmed by 2 bases and the J gene end by 13 bases; junction bases not matched to a gene: 20. The CDR3 spans 18 residues. Germline loops: CDR1 GTSNPN, CDR2 SVGIG (reference sequence). CDR3 bases: TGTGCCTGGAGTTGGGACAGGGGAAATCCACCTACTTCAGAAGTCCTGACTTTC. It codes for CAWSWDRGNPPTSEVLTF.

This clonotype was counted only a few times. The CDR3: CASTAPDRGLWEQFF. The CDR3, as DNA: TGTGCCAGCACTGCTCCGGACAGGGGGCTTTGGGAGCAGTTCTTC. The V and J genes are TRBV6-1 and TRBJ2-1; 11 positions agree with TRBD1. Looked up from germline, CDR1 is MNHNS and CDR2 is SASEGT. J lost 10 bases, V lost 7 bases, and 12 bases had no gene match. This CDR3 region has 15 residues.

This clonotype occurred many times. This chain joins TRBV12-3 or TRBV12-4 and TRBJ2-1, with 8 positions matching TRBD2. V gave up 6 bases and J gave up 7 bases; unmatched junction bases: 11. The CDR3 is made up of 15 amino acids. The CDR3 coding sequence is TGTGCCAGCAGGCCTTACGGGGGGGCAGGGAATGAGCAGTTCTTC. Translating gives CASRPYGGAGNEQFF.

The chain is built from TRBV25-1 and TRBJ2-1; D gene unclear. Germline CDR1 is MGHDK and CDR2 is SYGVNS. This CDR3 is built from 15 residues. V lost 3 bases, J lost 4 bases, and 13 bases lay in between. CDR3 in DNA: TGTGCCAGCAGTGACCCGTCCGGCGAGTACAATGAGCAGTTCTTC. Its translation is CASSDPSGEYNEQFF.

The CDR3 reads CASSLPAPREDTEAFF. The CDR3 DNA reads as TGTGCCAGCAGCTTACCGGCCCCGCGGGAGGACACTGAAGCTTTCTTT. V gene TRBV7-9 combines with J gene TRBJ1-1; D gene unclear. The CDR3 runs 16 residues. Germline V lookup: CDR1 SEHNR, CDR2 FQNEAQ (reference sequence). Trimming stripped 2 bases from V and 3 bases from J, with 16 bases between.